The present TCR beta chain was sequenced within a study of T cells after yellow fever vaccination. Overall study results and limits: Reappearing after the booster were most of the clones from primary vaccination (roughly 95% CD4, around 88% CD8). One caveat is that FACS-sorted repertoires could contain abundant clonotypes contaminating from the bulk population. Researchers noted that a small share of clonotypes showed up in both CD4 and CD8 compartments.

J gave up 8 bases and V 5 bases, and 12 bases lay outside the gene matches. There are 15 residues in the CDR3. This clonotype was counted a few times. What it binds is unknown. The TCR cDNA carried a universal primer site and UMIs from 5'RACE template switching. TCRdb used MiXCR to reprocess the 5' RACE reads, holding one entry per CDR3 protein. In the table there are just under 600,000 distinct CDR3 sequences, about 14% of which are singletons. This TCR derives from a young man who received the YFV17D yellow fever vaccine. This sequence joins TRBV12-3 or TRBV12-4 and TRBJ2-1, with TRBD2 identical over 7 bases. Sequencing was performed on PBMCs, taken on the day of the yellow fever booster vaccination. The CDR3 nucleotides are TGTGCCAGCAGTCCCCCGACTAGCCCTAAGCATGAGCAGTTCTTC. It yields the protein CASSPPTSPKHEQFF.